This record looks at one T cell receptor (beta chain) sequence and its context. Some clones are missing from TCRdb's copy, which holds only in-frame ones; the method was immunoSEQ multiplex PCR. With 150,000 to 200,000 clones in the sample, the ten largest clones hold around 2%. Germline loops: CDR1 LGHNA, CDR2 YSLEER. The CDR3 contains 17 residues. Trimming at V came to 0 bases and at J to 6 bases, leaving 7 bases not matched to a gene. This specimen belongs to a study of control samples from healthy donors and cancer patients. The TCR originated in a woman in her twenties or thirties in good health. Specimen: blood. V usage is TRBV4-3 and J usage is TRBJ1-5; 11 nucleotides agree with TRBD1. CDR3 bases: TGCGCCAGCAGCCAAGATCTTAGGACAGGGGGCTCTCAGCCCCAGCATTTT. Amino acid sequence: CASSQDLRTGGSQPQHF.